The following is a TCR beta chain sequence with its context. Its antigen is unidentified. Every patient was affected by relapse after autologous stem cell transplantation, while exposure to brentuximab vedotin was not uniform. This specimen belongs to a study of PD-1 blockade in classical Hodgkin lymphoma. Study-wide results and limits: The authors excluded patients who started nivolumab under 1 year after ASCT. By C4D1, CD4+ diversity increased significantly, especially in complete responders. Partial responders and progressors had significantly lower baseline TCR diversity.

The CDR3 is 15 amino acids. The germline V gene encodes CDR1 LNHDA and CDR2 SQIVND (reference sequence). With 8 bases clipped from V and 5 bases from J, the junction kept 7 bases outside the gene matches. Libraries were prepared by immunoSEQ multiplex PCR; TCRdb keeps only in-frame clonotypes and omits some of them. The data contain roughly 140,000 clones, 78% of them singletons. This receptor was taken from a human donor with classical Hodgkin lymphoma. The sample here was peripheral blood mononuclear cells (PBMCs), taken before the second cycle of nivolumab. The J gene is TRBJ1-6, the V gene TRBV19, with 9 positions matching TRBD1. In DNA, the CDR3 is TGTGCCAGTGCACGAAGGGACAGGGATAATTCACCCCTCCACTTT. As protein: CASARRDRDNSPLHF.